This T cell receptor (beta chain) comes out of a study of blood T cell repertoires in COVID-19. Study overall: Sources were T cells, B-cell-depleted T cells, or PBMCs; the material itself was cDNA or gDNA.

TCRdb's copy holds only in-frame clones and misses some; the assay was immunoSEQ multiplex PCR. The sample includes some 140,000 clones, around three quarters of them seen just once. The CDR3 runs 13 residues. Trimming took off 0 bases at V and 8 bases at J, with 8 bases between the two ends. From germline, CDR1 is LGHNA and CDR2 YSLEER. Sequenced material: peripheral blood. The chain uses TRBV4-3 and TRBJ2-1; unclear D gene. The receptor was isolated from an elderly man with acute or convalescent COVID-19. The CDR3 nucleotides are TGCGCCAGCAGCCAAGATCGCCGGGATGAGCAGTTCTTC. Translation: CASSQDRRDEQFF.